This is a list of T cell receptor beta chains from one sample in a study of OX40 agonist ivuxolimab in advanced cancers. Sequenced by immunoSEQ multiplex PCR; TCRdb stores in-frame clones only, minus some. This sample yields about 25,000 clones, of which around 80% are seen a single time; about 25% belongs to the top ten. Here the sequenced sample was CD4+ or CD8+ T cells sorted from blood, taken in a trial of the OX40 agonist ivuxolimab. These TCRs come from an adult with an advanced solid tumor such as melanoma, head and neck, liver or kidney cancer. CDR3s include the opening cysteine and the closing phenylalanine or tryptophan. A D gene is named only where the DNA matches it firmly. Clone size, where shown, is once, few, many, or a class for clones that have expanded.

d_call j_call clone_size v_call cdr3_aa
- TRBJ2-6 - TRBV9 CASSVVVERISGANVLTF
- TRBJ1-2 - TRBV28 CASSSLRQTRDYGYTF
- TRBJ2-1 - TRBV6-1 CASSEAGVGYEQFF
- TRBJ1-2 - TRBV5-8 CASLWQNYGYTF
- TRBJ2-4 - TRBV5-4 CASSSGVGYPNIQYF
- TRBJ2-7 few TRBV10-3 CAIGQGSYEQYF
TRBD2 TRBJ2-7 - TRBV4-1 CASSPLAGYEQYF
TRBD2 TRBJ2-5 once TRBV29-1 CSVHTGGQETQYF
- TRBJ2-7 - TRBV15 CATSRQGRAEQYF
- TRBJ2-3 - TRBV4-2 CASSQDSGTDTQYF
- TRBJ2-7 - TRBV6-4 CASRVEGAYEQYF
- TRBJ1-5 - TRBV2 CASSEALQGFNSNQPQHF
- TRBJ1-1 - TRBV27 CASSLGGRGTEAFF
TRBD2 TRBJ2-4 - TRBV12-5 CASGLGQARLAGVGVAKNIQYF
- TRBJ2-3 few TRBV14 CASSQPRHTDTQYF
- TRBJ2-5 - TRBV9 CASSVELAGETQYF
TRBD2 TRBJ2-2 - TRBV7-9 CASSPTGTKATIYTGELFF
- TRBJ1-5 - TRBV13 CASSLRGGPQHF
TRBD2 TRBJ2-7 - TRBV4-1 CASSQDRGVYEQYF
TRBD1 TRBJ1-1 - TRBV5-1 CASSPGQGNTEAFF
- TRBJ2-4 - TRBV7-6 CASSLAPTGQNIQYF
TRBD1 TRBJ2-7 - TRBV14 CASSRGQGYYEQYF
TRBD1 TRBJ2-7 - TRBV27 CASSPGTGGYEQYF
- TRBJ1-2 few TRBV5-6 CASSSRGSNYGYTF
- TRBJ1-1 - TRBV4-1 CASSQDSRGGTEAFF
- TRBJ2-1 - TRBV11-2 CASSLDPGNEQFF
- TRBJ2-7 - TRBV7-2 CASTGYSYEQYF
TRBD2 TRBJ2-1 - TRBV7-8 CASSQPVAGGYNEQFF
TRBD1 TRBJ2-7 - TRBV28 CASSPTIRTGGFYEQYF
TRBD2 TRBJ2-3 - TRBV5-1 CASSFSGRAQDTQYF
TRBD1 TRBJ1-1 - TRBV5-1 CASSRSTGKNTEAFF
- TRBJ2-3 - TRBV9 CASSVNSNTQYF
- TRBJ2-3 - TRBV12-5 CASGLGLGEADTQYF
- TRBJ1-1 - TRBV7-9 CASSLAPEAFF
TRBD1 TRBJ2-7 - TRBV19 CASSMQGEGIYEQYF
TRBD1 TRBJ2-1 - TRBV15 CATSIDRDAYNEQFF
- TRBJ2-3 once TRBV2 CASTTGDTQYF
- TRBJ1-1 few TRBV28 CASTRVGAGTEAFF
TRBD1 TRBJ1-1 - TRBV4-2 CASSILGTGRPEAFF
- TRBJ1-2 - TRBV10-2 CASSEMGLSPGYTF
TRBD1 TRBJ1-1 few TRBV27 CASTPGQRNTEAFF
- TRBJ2-7 - TRBV10-3 CAIMDTYEQYF
- TRBJ2-2 - TRBV6-5 CASSYSNGGPGELFF
TRBD1 TRBJ2-1 few TRBV2 CASGTGQTGGNNEQFF
- TRBJ1-3 few TRBV5-4 CASSFSGGNTIYF
TRBD1 TRBJ2-7 - TRBV9 CASSVTGGYEQYF
- TRBJ1-4 - TRBV6-1 CASSLTAEREKLFF
- TRBJ1-4 - TRBV5-1 CASSWSTGSGEKLFF
- TRBJ1-2 once TRBV30 CAWSVFGRATNYGYTF
- TRBJ2-7 - TRBV5-1 CASTPVGWDRFDEQYF
TRBD1 TRBJ2-5 few TRBV27 CASSLTGGAYETQYF
- TRBJ2-7 - TRBV7-9 CASSPPGDSYEQYF
- TRBJ2-7 - TRBV5-4 CASSLGGYEQYF
- TRBJ2-7 few TRBV2 CASSEAEDGSSGYEQYF
- TRBJ1-2 - TRBV7-2 CASSGRLNYGYTF
TRBD1 TRBJ2-7 medium-sized TRBV10-2 CASKNPQGSEQYF
- TRBJ1-4 - TRBV9 CASSPPWGNEKLFF
TRBD2 TRBJ2-5 many TRBV4-1 CASSQVSGSGETQYF
- TRBJ2-7 - TRBV11-2 CASSRIVYEQYF
- TRBJ2-7 few TRBV6-6 CASSSRTLHSYEQYF